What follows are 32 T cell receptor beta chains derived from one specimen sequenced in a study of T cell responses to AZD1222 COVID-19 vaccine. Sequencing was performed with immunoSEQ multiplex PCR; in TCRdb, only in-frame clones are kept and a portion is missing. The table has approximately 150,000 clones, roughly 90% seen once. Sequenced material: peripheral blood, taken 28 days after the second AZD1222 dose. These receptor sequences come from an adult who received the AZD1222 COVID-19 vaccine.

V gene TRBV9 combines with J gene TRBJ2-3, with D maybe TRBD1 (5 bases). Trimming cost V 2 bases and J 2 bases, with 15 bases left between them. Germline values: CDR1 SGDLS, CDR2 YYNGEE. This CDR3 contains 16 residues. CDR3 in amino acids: CASSVSAGLNTDTQYF. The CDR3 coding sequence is TGTGCCAGCAGCGTCTCGGCAGGGCTGAACACAGATACGCAGTATTTT.

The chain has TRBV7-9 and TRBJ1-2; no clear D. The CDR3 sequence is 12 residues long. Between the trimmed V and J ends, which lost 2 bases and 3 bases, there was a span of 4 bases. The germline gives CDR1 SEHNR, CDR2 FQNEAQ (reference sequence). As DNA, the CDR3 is TGTGCCAGCAGCTTAACGGACTATGGCTACACCTTC. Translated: CASSLTDYGYTF.

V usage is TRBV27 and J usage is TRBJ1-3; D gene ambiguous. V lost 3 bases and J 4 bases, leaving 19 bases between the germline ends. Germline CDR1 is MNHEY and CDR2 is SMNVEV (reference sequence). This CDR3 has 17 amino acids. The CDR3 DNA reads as TGTGCCAGCAGTTTTTCCATGCAACGAGCATTCGGAAACACCATATATTTT. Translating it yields CASSFSMQRAFGNTIYF.

The CDR3 bases are TGCAGCGTTGGAAGCCAAGGGGCCAGCGGCTATGGCTACACCTTC. Translation gives CSVGSQGASGYGYTF. The chain combines TRBV29-1 with TRBJ1-2; weak D call: TRBD1 (5 bases). CDR1 and CDR2 (germline): SQVTM, ANQGSEA. The CDR3 runs to 15 residues. The V gene lost 4 bases and the J gene lost 4 bases, with 19 bases spanning the gap.

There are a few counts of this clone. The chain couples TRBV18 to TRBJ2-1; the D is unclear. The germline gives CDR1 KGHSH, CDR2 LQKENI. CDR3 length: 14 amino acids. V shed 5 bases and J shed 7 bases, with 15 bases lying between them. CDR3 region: CASSETDGTNEQFF. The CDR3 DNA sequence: TGTGCCAGCTCAGAAACCGACGGTACGAATGAGCAGTTCTTC.

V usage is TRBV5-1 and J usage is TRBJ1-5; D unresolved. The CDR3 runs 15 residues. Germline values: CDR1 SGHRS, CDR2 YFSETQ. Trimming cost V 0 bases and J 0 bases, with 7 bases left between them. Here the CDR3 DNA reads TGCGCCAGCAGCTTGGACGGAAATAGCAATCAGCCCCAGCATTTT. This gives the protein CASSLDGNSNQPQHF.

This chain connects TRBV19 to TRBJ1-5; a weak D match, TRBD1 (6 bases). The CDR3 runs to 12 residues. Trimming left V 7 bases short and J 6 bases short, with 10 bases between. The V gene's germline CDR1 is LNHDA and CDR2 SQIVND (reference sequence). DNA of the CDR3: TGTGCCAGTAAAGCAGGGGCTCAGCCCCAGCATTTT. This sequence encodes CASKAGAQPQHF. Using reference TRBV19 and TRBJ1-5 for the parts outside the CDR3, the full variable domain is DGGITQSPKYLFRKEGQNVTLSCEQNLNHDAMYWYRQDPGQGLRLIYYSQIVNDFQKGDIAEGYSVSREKKESFPLTVTSAQKNPTAFYLCASKAGAQPQHFGDGTRLSIL.

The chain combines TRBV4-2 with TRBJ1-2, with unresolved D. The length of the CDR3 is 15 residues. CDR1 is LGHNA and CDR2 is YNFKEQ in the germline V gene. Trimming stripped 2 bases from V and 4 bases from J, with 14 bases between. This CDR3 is CASSQPVTLGYGYTF. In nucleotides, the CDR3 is TGTGCCAGCAGCCAACCGGTAACCTTAGGCTATGGCTACACCTTC.

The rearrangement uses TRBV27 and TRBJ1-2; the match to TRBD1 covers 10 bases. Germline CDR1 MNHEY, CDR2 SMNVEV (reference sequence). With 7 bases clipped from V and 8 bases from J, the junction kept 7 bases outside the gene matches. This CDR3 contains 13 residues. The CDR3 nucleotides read TGTGCCAGCACTCGGGACAGGGGTTACGGCTACACCTTC. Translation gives CASTRDRGYGYTF.

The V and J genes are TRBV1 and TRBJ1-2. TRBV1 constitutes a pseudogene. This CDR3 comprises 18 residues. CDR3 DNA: TGCACCAGCAGCCAGCCGAGGGGGGCGGAGGCCACTAACTATGGCTACACCTTC. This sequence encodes CTSSQPRGAEATNYGYTF.

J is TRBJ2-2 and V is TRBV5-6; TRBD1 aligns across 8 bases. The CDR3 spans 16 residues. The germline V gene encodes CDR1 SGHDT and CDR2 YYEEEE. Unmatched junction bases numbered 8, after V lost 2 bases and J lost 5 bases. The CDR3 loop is CASSFLSRGRTGELFF. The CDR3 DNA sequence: TGTGCCAGCAGCTTCCTCTCCAGGGGGCGGACCGGGGAGCTGTTTTTT.

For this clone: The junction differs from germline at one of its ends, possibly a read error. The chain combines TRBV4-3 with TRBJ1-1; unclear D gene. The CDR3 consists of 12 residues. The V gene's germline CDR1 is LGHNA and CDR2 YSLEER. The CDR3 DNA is TGCGCCAGCAGCCAAGACGACACCGAAGCTTTCTTT. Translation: CASSQDDTEAFF.

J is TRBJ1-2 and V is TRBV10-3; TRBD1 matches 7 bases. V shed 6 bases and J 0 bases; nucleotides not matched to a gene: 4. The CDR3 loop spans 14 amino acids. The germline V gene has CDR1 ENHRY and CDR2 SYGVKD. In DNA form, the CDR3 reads TGTGCCATCAGACAGGGGACCACTAACTATGGCTACACCTTC. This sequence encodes CAIRQGTTNYGYTF.

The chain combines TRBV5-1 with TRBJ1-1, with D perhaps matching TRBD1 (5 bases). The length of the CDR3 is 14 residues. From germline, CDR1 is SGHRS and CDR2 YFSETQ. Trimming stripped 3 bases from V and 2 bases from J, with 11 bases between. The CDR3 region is CASSSWGVNTEAFF. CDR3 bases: TGCGCCAGCAGCTCGTGGGGGGTAAACACTGAAGCTTTCTTT.

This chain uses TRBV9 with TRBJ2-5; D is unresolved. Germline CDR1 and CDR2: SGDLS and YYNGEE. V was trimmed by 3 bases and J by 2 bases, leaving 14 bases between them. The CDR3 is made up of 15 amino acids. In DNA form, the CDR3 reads TGTGCCAGCAGCGCCCATGTTGGGCGGCAAGAGACCCAGTACTTC. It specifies CASSAHVGRQETQYF.

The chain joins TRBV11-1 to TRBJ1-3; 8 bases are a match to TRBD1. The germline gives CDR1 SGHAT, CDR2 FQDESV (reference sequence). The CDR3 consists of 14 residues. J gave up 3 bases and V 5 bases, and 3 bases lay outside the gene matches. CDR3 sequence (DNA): TGTGCCAGCAGCCCCGACAGGGGTGGAAACACCATATATTTT. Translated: CASSPDRGGNTIYF.

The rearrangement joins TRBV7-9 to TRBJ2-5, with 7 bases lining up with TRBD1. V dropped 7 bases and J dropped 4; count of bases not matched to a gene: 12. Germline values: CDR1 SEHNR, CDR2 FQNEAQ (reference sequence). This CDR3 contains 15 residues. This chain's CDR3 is CASTLGQGGLETQYF. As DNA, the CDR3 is TGTGCCAGCACCCTAGGGCAAGGGGGCTTAGAGACCCAGTACTTC.

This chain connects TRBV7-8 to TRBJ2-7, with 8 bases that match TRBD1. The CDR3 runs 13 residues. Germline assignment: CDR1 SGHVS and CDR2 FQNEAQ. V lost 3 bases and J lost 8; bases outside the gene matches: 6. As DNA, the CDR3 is TGTGCCAGCAGCTTGACAGGGGATACGAAGCAGTACTTC. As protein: CASSLTGDTKQYF.

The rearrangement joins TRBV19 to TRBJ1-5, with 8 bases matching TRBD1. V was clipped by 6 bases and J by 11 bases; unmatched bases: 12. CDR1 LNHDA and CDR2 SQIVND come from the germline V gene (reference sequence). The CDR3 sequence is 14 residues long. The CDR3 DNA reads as TGTGCCAGTAGCCAACAGGGGGGACGAAGGGCCCAGCATTTT. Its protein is CASSQQGGRRAQHF.

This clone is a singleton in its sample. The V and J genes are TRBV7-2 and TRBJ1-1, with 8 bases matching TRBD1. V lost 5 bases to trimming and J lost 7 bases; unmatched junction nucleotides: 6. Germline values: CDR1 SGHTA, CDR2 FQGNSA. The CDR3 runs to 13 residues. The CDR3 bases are TGTGCCAGCAGCCCCACCGGGACAGGTGAAGCTTTCTTT. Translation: CASSPTGTGEAFF.

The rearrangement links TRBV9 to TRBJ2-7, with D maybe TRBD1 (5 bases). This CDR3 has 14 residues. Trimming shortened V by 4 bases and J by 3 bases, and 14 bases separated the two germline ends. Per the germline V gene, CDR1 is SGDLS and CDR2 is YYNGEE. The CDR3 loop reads CASSPIGQGYEQYF. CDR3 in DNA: TGTGCCAGCAGCCCCATCGGACAAGGCTACGAGCAGTACTTC.

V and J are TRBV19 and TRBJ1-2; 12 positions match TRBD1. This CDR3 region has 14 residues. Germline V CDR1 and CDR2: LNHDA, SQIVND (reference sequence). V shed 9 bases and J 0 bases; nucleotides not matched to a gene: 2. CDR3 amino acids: CASGTGGSNYGYTF. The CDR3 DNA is TGTGCCAGCGGGACAGGGGGCTCTAACTATGGCTACACCTTC.

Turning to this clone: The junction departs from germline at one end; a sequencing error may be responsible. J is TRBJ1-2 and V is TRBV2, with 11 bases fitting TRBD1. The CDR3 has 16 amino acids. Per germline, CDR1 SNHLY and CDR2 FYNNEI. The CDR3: CASREGQGAYNYGYTF. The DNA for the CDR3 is TGTGCCAGCAGGGAAGGACAGGGGGCCTATAACTATGGCTACACCTTC.

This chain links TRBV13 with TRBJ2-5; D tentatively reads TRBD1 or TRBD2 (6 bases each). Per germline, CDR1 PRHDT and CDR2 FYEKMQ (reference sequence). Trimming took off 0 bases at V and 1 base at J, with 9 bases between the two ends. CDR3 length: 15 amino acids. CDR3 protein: CASSLGGGLQETQYF. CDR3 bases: TGTGCCAGCAGCTTAGGAGGGGGACTCCAAGAGACCCAGTACTTC.

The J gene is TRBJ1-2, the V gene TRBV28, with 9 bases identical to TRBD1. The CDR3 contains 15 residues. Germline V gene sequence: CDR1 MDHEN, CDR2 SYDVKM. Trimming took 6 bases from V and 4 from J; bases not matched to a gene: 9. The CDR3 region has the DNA TGTGCCAGCAGGCTACAACAGGGGGCGATCTATGGCTACACCTTC. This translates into CASRLQQGAIYGYTF.

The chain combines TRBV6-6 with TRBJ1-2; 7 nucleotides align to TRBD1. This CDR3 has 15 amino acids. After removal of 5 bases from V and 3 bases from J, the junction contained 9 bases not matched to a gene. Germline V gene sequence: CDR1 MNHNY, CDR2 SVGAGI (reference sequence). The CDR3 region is CASSDLHRGDYGYTF. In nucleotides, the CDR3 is TGTGCCAGCAGTGACCTCCACAGGGGCGACTATGGCTACACCTTC.

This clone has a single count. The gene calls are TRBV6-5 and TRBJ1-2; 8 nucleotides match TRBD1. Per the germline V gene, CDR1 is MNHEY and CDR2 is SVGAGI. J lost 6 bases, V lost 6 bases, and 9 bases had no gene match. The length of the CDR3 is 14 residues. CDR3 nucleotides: TGTGCCAGCAGGGCGTCCGACAGGGGAAATGGCTACACCTTC. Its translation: CASRASDRGNGYTF.

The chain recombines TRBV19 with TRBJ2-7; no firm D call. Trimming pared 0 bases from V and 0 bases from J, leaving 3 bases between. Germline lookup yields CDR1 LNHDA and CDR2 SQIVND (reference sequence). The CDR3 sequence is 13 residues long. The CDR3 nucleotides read TGTGCCAGTAGTATAGAACCCTCCTACGAGCAGTACTTC. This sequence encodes CASSIEPSYEQYF.

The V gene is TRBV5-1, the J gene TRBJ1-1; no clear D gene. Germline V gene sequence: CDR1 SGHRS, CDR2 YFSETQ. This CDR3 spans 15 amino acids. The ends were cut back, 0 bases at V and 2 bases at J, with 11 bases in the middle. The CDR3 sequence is CASSLAWAINTEAFF. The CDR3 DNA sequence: TGCGCCAGCAGCTTGGCCTGGGCCATTAACACTGAAGCTTTCTTT.

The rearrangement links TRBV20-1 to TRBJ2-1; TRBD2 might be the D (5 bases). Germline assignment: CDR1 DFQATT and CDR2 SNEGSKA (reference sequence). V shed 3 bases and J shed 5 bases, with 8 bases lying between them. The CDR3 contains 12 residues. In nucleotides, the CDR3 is TGCAGTGCTAGTAAGGGAGACAATGAGCAGTTCTTC. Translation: CSASKGDNEQFF.

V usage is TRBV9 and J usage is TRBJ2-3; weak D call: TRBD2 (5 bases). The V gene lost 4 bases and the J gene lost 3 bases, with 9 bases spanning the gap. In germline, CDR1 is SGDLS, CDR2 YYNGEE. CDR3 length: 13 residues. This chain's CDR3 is CASSPDLTDTQYF. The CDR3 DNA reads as TGTGCCAGCAGCCCGGACTTAACAGATACGCAGTATTTT. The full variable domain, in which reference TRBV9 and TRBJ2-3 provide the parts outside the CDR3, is DSGVTQTPKHLITATGQRVTLRCSPRSGDLSVYWYQQSLDQGLQFLIQYYNGEERAKGNILERFSAQQFPDLHSELNLSSLELGDSALYFCASSPDLTDTQYFGPGTRLTVL.

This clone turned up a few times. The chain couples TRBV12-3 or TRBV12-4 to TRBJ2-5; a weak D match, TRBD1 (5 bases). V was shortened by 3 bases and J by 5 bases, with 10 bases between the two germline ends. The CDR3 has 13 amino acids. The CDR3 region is CASSFQGAETQYF. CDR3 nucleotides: TGTGCCAGCAGTTTTCAGGGTGCGGAGACCCAGTACTTC.